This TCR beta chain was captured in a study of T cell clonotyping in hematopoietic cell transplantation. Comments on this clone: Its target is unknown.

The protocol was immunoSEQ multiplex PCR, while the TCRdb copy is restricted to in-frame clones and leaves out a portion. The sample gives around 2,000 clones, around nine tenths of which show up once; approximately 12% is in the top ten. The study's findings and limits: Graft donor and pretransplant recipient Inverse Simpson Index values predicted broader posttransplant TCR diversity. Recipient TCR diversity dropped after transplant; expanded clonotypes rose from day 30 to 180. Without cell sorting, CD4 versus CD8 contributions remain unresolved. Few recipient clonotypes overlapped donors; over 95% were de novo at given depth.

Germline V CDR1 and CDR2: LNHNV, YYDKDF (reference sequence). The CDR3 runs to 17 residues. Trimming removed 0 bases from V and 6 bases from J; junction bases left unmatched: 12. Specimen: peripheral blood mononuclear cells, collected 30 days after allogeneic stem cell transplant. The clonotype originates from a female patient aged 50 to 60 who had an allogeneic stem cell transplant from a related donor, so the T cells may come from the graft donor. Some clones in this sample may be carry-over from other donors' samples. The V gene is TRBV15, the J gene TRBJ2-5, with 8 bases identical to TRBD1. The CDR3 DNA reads TGTGCCACCAGCAGAGATCGTCAGACAGGGGCTTCAAAGACCCAGTACTTC. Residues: CATSRDRQTGASKTQYF.